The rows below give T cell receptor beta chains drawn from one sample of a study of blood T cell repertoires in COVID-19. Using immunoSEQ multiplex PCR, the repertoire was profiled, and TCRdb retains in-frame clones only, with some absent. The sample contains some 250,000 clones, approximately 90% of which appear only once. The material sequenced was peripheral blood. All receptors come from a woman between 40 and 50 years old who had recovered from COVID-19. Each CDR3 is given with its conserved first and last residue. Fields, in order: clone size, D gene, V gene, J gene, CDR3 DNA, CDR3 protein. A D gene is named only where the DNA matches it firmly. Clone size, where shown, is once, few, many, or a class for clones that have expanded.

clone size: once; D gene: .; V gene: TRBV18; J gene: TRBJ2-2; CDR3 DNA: TGTGCCAGCTCACCCCGTGGGCGGCAGGGCGTCACCGGGGAGCTGTTTTTT; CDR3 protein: CASSPRGRQGVTGELFF
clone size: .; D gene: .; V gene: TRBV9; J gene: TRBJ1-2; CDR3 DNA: TGTGCCACCTACCGTTCGGGAGGCTACACCTTC; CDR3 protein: CATYRSGGYTF
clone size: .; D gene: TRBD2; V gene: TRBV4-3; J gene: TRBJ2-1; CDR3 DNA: TGCGCCAGCAGCGGTCCGAACCCGGGACTAGCTTACAATGAGCAGTTCTTC; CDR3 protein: CASSGPNPGLAYNEQFF
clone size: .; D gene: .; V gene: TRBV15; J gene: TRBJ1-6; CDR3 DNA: TGTGCCACCAGCAGAGACCCGGTAGGGGCCCTCCACTTT; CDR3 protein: CATSRDPVGALHF
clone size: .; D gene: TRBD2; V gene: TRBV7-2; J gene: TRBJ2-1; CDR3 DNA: TGTGCCAGCAGCCTAGCGGGCAGCGGGAGGAAAACCTACAATGAGCAGTTCTTC; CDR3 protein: CASSLAGSGRKTYNEQFF
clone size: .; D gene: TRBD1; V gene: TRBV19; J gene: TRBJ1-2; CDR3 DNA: TGTGCCAGTACCACCGGGACAGGGGTTAACTATGGCTACACCTTC; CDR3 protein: CASTTGTGVNYGYTF
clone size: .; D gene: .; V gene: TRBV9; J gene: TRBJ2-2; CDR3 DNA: TGTGCCAGCAGCCCGAGGGTGCTCCCGAACACCGGGGAGCTGTTTTTT; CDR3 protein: CASSPRVLPNTGELFF
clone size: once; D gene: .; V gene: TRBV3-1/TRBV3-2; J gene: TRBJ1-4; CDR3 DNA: TGTGCCAGCAGCCATCTCCCGGGGGGGCTCCCCCCAACTAATGAAAAACTGTTTTTT; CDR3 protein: CASSHLPGGLPPTNEKLFF
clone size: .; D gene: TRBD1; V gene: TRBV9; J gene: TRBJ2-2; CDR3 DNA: TGTGCCAGCGGACAGGGGTCGGCCGGGGAGCTGTTTTTT; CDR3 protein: CASGQGSAGELFF
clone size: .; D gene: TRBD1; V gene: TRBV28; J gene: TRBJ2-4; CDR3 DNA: TGTGCCAGCAGTCTCCTGCCGGGACAGGGGGCAAACATTCAGTACTTC; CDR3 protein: CASSLLPGQGANIQYF
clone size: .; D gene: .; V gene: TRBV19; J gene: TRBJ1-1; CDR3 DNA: TGTGCCAGTAGTGGGCAGCTAAACACTGAAGCTTTCTTT; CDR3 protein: CASSGQLNTEAFF
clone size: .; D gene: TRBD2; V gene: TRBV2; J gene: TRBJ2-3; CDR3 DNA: TGTGCCAGCAGTGACCCTAGCGGGAGAGGGGATACGCAGTATTTT; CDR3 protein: CASSDPSGRGDTQYF
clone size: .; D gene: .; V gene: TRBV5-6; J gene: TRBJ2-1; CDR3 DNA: TGTGCCAGCAGCTTGGTGGGAGGTTCAAACAATGAGCAGTTCTTC; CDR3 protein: CASSLVGGSNNEQFF
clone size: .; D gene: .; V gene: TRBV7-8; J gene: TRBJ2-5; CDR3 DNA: TGTGCCAGCAGCTTTACTAGGGCCCTGGGGGAGACCCAGTACTTC; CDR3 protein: CASSFTRALGETQYF
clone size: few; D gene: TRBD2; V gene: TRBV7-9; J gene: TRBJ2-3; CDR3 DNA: TGTGCCAGCAGCCCCGGACTAGCGGGAGATACGCAGTATTTT; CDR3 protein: CASSPGLAGDTQYF
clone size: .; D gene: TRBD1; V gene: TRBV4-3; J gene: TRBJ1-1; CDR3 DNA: TGCGCCAGCAGCCTCAGGGGGACAGTGAACACTGAAGCTTTCTTT; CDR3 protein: CASSLRGTVNTEAFF
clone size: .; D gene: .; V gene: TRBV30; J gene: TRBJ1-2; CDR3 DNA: TGTGCCTGGAGTGTACTTGCTAACTATGGCTACACCTTC; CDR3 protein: CAWSVLANYGYTF
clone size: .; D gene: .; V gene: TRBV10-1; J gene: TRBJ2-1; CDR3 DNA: TGCGCCAGCAGTGAGGGAAGCGGTGAGCAGTTCTTC; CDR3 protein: CASSEGSGEQFF
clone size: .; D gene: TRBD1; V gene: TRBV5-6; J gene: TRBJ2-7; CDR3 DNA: TGTGCCAGCCGAGCCGACAGGGCCTACGAGCAGTACTTC; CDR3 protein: CASRADRAYEQYF
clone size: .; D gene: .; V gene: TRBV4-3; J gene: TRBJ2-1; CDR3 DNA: TGCGCCAGCAGCCGGGGCACCTACAATGAGCAGTTCTTC; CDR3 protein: CASSRGTYNEQFF
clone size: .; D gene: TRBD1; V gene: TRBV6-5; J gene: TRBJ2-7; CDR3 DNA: TGTGCCAGCAGAGAGCCGGGACAGGGGGCCTACGAGCAGTACTTC; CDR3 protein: CASREPGQGAYEQYF
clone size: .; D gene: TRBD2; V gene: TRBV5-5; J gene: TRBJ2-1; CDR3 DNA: TGTGCCAGCAGCCCGGTCGGGACTAGCGGATACAATGAGCAGTTCTTC; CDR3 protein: CASSPVGTSGYNEQFF
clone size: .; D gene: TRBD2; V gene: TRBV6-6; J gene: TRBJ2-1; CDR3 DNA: TGTGCCAGCAGGGACCAAAGACTAGCGGGAGGGGGTGAGCAGTTCTTC; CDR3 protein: CASRDQRLAGGGEQFF
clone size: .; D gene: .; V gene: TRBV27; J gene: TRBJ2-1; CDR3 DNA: TGTGCCAGCAGCCCCGCGGGGAGGCGGGGGCAGTTCTTC; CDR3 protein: CASSPAGRRGQFF
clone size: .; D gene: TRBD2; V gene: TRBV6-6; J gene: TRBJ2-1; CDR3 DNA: TGTGCCAGCAGTTACCCGACTAGCGCTGAGCAGTTCTTC; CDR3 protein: CASSYPTSAEQFF
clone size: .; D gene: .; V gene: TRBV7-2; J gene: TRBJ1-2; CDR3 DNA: TGTGCCAGCAGCCCCATGATGACAGACTATGGCTACACCTTC; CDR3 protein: CASSPMMTDYGYTF
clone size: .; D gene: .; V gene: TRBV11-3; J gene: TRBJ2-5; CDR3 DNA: TGTGCCAGCAGCTTGGTTCTCGGGAGGACCCAGTACTTC; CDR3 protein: CASSLVLGRTQYF